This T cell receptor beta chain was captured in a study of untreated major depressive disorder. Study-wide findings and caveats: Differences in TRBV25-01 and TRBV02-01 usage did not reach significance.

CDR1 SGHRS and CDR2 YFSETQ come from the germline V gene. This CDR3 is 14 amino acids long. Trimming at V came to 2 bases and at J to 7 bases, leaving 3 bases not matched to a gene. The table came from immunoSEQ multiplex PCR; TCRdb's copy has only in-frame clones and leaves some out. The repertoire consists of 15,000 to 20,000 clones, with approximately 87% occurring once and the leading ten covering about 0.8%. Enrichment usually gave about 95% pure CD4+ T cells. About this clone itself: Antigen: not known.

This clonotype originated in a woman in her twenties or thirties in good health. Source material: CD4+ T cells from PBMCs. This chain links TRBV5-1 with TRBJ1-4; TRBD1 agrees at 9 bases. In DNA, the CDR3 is TGCGCCAGCAGCTTAGGACAGGGGAGTGAAAAACTGTTTTTT. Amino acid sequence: CASSLGQGSEKLFF.